This T cell receptor beta chain came from a study of T cell responses to AZD1222 COVID-19 vaccine. Germline V gene lookup returns CDR1 LNHDA and CDR2 SQIVND (reference sequence). Germline trimming cut 0 bases from V and 2 bases from J; bases unmatched to any gene: 10. This CDR3 has 17 amino acids. Clones were read by immunoSEQ multiplex PCR, and TCRdb kept only the in-frame ones, dropping some. The data show fewer than 150,000 clones, with around nine tenths seen just once and roughly 3% held by the top ten. Whole-study results and caveats: Reportedly, nearly half of unique spike TCRs recognized epitopes outside B.1.351/B.1.1.7 mutations. Females outnumbered males among donors, who were mostly white British; clonal diversity was possibly underestimated.

Notes on this clone: What it binds is not known.

Material: peripheral blood, obtained on day 0 of AZD1222 vaccination. This TCR was sampled from an adult in good health. V gene TRBV19 combines with J gene TRBJ2-7, with 7 bases lining up with TRBD2. Written as DNA, the CDR3 is TGTGCCAGTAGTATAGATCAGGGCGGGAGCCACCCCTACGAGCAGTACTTC. Its translation: CASSIDQGGSHPYEQYF.